The rows below give T cell receptor beta chains drawn from one sample of a study of T cell responses to AZD1222 COVID-19 vaccine. The data were produced by immunoSEQ multiplex PCR, yet TCRdb's version contains in-frame clones alone and is incomplete. The sample has over 120,000 clones, and its top ten clones hold about 2.2%. Sequencing was performed on peripheral blood. The receptors stem from an adult in good health. CDR3s include the opening cysteine and the closing phenylalanine or tryptophan. A D gene is named only where the DNA matches it firmly.

v_gene: TRBV27; d_gene: TRBD1; j_gene: TRBJ2-7; CDR3nt: TGTGCCAGCAGCCCCACAGGGGGCGCGCAGTACTTC; CDR3aa: CASSPTGGAQYF
v_gene: TRBV15; d_gene: -; j_gene: TRBJ1-4; CDR3nt: TGTGCCACCAGCAGAGATAGGAGTGAAAAACTGTTTTTT; CDR3aa: CATSRDRSEKLFF
v_gene: TRBV12-5; d_gene: TRBD2; j_gene: TRBJ2-3; CDR3nt: TGTGCTAGTGGTTTGGAAGTGACGGGGGGGCTAGTTGATACGCAGTATTTT; CDR3aa: CASGLEVTGGLVDTQYF
v_gene: TRBV4-1; d_gene: -; j_gene: TRBJ2-1; CDR3nt: TGCGCCAGCACCCCGGAGGAGGGGGTTTACAATGAGCAGTTCTTC; CDR3aa: CASTPEEGVYNEQFF
v_gene: TRBV28; d_gene: -; j_gene: TRBJ1-3; CDR3nt: TGTGCCAGCAGCCCAAATATAGACACCATATATTTT; CDR3aa: CASSPNIDTIYF
v_gene: TRBV5-4; d_gene: -; j_gene: TRBJ1-1; CDR3nt: TGTGCCAGCAGCCCGGGCGACAGGCCGAACACTGAAGCTTTCTTT; CDR3aa: CASSPGDRPNTEAFF
v_gene: TRBV5-6; d_gene: TRBD1; j_gene: TRBJ1-2; CDR3nt: TGTGCCAGCAGCACTGGGACAGGGCGAGGCTACACCTTC; CDR3aa: CASSTGTGRGYTF
v_gene: TRBV18; d_gene: -; j_gene: TRBJ1-5; CDR3nt: TGTGCCAGCTCAGCCTCTGGGTTGAGGGCCCAGCATTTT; CDR3aa: CASSASGLRAQHF
v_gene: TRBV2; d_gene: -; j_gene: TRBJ1-4; CDR3nt: TGTGCCAGCAGCACACAGGGAGGGGCTAATGAAAAACTGTTTTTT; CDR3aa: CASSTQGGANEKLFF
v_gene: TRBV30; d_gene: -; j_gene: TRBJ1-2; CDR3nt: TGTGCCTGGAGTGGGACAGTCTATGGCTACACCTTC; CDR3aa: CAWSGTVYGYTF
v_gene: TRBV7-9; d_gene: -; j_gene: TRBJ2-3; CDR3nt: TGTGCCAGCAGGCCCTGGGGGGGGGCGTCAGATACGCAGTATTTT; CDR3aa: CASRPWGGASDTQYF
v_gene: TRBV4-3; d_gene: TRBD1; j_gene: TRBJ1-3; CDR3nt: TGCGCCAGCAGCCGAGAGGGGGCTTCAGGAAACACCATATATTTT; CDR3aa: CASSREGASGNTIYF
v_gene: TRBV2; d_gene: -; j_gene: TRBJ1-1; CDR3nt: TGTGCCAGCAGTGAAATGGTTTCGAACACTGAAGCTTTCTTT; CDR3aa: CASSEMVSNTEAFF
v_gene: TRBV18; d_gene: -; j_gene: TRBJ1-4; CDR3nt: TGTGCCAGCTCACTGCGACAGACCTCAACTAATGAAAAACTGTTTTTT; CDR3aa: CASSLRQTSTNEKLFF
v_gene: TRBV7-9; d_gene: -; j_gene: TRBJ1-1; CDR3nt: TGTGCCAGCAGCTTAGCTTCTGAAGCTTTCTTT; CDR3aa: CASSLASEAFF
v_gene: TRBV18; d_gene: -; j_gene: TRBJ1-2; CDR3nt: TGTGCCAGCTCACCCTCCATGGGAGATGGCTACACCTTC; CDR3aa: CASSPSMGDGYTF
v_gene: TRBV2; d_gene: TRBD1; j_gene: TRBJ1-2; CDR3nt: TGTGCCAGCAGTCGATCCCTCGTAGACAGGGGCCTTGGCTACACCTTC; CDR3aa: CASSRSLVDRGLGYTF
v_gene: TRBV19; d_gene: TRBD1; j_gene: TRBJ2-2; CDR3nt: TGTGCCAGTAGTCCCCAAAGGGGGACAGGGGCCACCGGGGAGCTGTTTTTT; CDR3aa: CASSPQRGTGATGELFF
v_gene: TRBV6-2/TRBV6-3; d_gene: -; j_gene: TRBJ2-1; CDR3nt: TGTGCCAGCAGTTACAATACAGCTAATGAGCAGTTCTTC; CDR3aa: CASSYNTANEQFF
v_gene: TRBV11-2; d_gene: -; j_gene: TRBJ2-3; CDR3nt: TGTGCCAGCAGCTTAGGGGAAACAGATACGCAGTATTTT; CDR3aa: CASSLGETDTQYF
v_gene: TRBV5-1; d_gene: -; j_gene: TRBJ1-1; CDR3nt: TGCGCCAGCAGCTTGACAGGAATGAACACTGAAGCTTTCTTT; CDR3aa: CASSLTGMNTEAFF
v_gene: TRBV2; d_gene: TRBD2; j_gene: TRBJ2-5; CDR3nt: TGTGCCGGCGCGGGGGAGGTGAACCGGGAGACCCAGTACTTC; CDR3aa: CAGAGEVNRETQYF
v_gene: TRBV11-2; d_gene: -; j_gene: TRBJ2-3; CDR3nt: TGTGCCAGCAGCTTAGATCTGAAGGATACGCAGTATTTT; CDR3aa: CASSLDLKDTQYF
v_gene: TRBV13; d_gene: -; j_gene: TRBJ2-5; CDR3nt: TGTGCCAGCAGCTTGGGGGGAGGAAAAGAGACCCAGTACTTC; CDR3aa: CASSLGGGKETQYF
v_gene: TRBV12-3/TRBV12-4; d_gene: -; j_gene: TRBJ1-2; CDR3nt: TGTGCCAGCAGTTCAACAGGTGCCCCCTTCAACTTC; CDR3aa: CASSSTGAPFNF
v_gene: TRBV7-2; d_gene: -; j_gene: TRBJ1-6; CDR3nt: TGTGCCAGCAGCGAGGACAGTAATTCACCCCTCCACTTT; CDR3aa: CASSEDSNSPLHF
v_gene: TRBV5-4; d_gene: -; j_gene: TRBJ2-7; CDR3nt: TGTGCCAGCAGCCTTGAAGGCTCCTACGAGCAGTACTTC; CDR3aa: CASSLEGSYEQYF
v_gene: TRBV11-3; d_gene: TRBD1; j_gene: TRBJ1-1; CDR3nt: TGTGCCAGCAGCTTAGATCCCCGGACAGGGAACACTGAAGCTTTCTTT; CDR3aa: CASSLDPRTGNTEAFF
v_gene: TRBV5-1; d_gene: -; j_gene: TRBJ2-3; CDR3nt: TGCGCCAGCAGCTTGCCTAGCGCAGATACGCAGTATTTT; CDR3aa: CASSLPSADTQYF
v_gene: TRBV27; d_gene: -; j_gene: TRBJ1-2; CDR3nt: TGTGCCAGCAGTTCGGGAACTTATGGCTACACCTTC; CDR3aa: CASSSGTYGYTF
v_gene: TRBV6-2/TRBV6-3; d_gene: -; j_gene: TRBJ1-5; CDR3nt: TGTGCCAGCAGTTACCTAACCGGGCCCCCCAATCAGCCCCAGCATTTT; CDR3aa: CASSYLTGPPNQPQHF
v_gene: TRBV5-3; d_gene: -; j_gene: TRBJ1-2; CDR3nt: TGTGCCAGGACCCCGGGGAGCGGTGGGGGGTATGGCTACACCTTC; CDR3aa: CARTPGSGGGYGYTF
v_gene: TRBV27; d_gene: TRBD2; j_gene: TRBJ2-4; CDR3nt: TGTGCCAGCAGTCCAGGGACTAGCGGGCTAGCCAAAAACATTCAGTACTTC; CDR3aa: CASSPGTSGLAKNIQYF
v_gene: TRBV19; d_gene: -; j_gene: TRBJ1-5; CDR3nt: TGTGCCAGTCAAGGAATCGGAGACGGAAGCAATCAGCCCCAGCATTTT; CDR3aa: CASQGIGDGSNQPQHF
v_gene: TRBV4-1; d_gene: -; j_gene: TRBJ1-1; CDR3nt: TGCGCCAGCAGCCAAGATTTCGCGGCAGTTAACACTGAAGCTTTCTTT; CDR3aa: CASSQDFAAVNTEAFF
v_gene: TRBV29-1; d_gene: -; j_gene: TRBJ1-2; CDR3nt: TGCAGCGTTGAACGAGGGAGCCATGGCTACACCTTC; CDR3aa: CSVERGSHGYTF
v_gene: TRBV5-5; d_gene: -; j_gene: TRBJ2-7; CDR3nt: TGTGCCAGCAGCTTGTCTAGTACTATTGGCGAGCAGTACTTC; CDR3aa: CASSLSSTIGEQYF
v_gene: TRBV7-9; d_gene: TRBD1; j_gene: TRBJ1-4; CDR3nt: TGTGCCAGCAGCCCAGGGACAGGAACTGAAAAACTGTTTTTT; CDR3aa: CASSPGTGTEKLFF
v_gene: TRBV7-2; d_gene: -; j_gene: TRBJ2-3; CDR3nt: TGTGCCAGCAGCTTGAGACCGACAGGAGGGTCCACAGATACGCAGTATTTT; CDR3aa: CASSLRPTGGSTDTQYF
v_gene: TRBV6-1; d_gene: -; j_gene: TRBJ2-3; CDR3nt: TGTGCCAGCAGTGAAGCGCGGACCACAGATACGCAGTATTTT; CDR3aa: CASSEARTTDTQYF